These T cell receptor beta chains were read from a single sample in a study of T cell changes during pregnancy in multiple sclerosis. TCRdb keeps only in-frame clones here, not all; method: immunoSEQ multiplex PCR. The top ten clones hold 3.7% of a sample with around 81,000 clones, roughly 90% of them seen once. Specimen: peripheral blood, collected after pregnancy. Source of these receptors: a female donor in good health, enrolled as a control in a pregnancy study. CDR3s leave out the opening cysteine and the closing phenylalanine or tryptophan. Clone sizes are given selectively: once, few, many, or a class where the clone is expanded.

-	TRBV27	ASSPQGSYEQY
once	TRBV11-1	ASSHPGQGAGGTEAF
-	TRBV5-5	ASSVGLAPYNEQF
-	TRBV5-4	ASSLEQDGYT
once	TRBV6-5	ASSGVAGGQETQY
-	TRBV29-1	SVDQDYPGGSSYNEQF
-	TRBV5-1	ASSRDLYNEQF
-	TRBV7-8	ASSLTDFNEKLF
-	TRBV4-2	ASSQEGGAYNEQF
-	TRBV18	ASSPQTSGWEQY
-	TRBV29-1	SVAPDSTYNEQF
-	TRBV7-3	ASSSSFGVADTQY
-	TRBV5-4	ASSSTSGRARGPYEQY
-	TRBV4-1	ASSSREGYT
-	TRBV4-1	ASSHPLGGRAYGYT
-	TRBV4-1	ASSQEYRTYEQY
-	TRBV15	ATSRDRGANQPQH
-	TRBV27	ASTGGKSSYNEQF
-	TRBV29-1	SVYGLTDTQY
-	TRBV29-1	SVEDGTGRNEQF
-	TRBV5-5	ASSLNWGSPYEQY
-	TRBV9	ASSVAGWTTDTQY
-	TRBV4-1	ASSQGFGTGRNQPQH
-	TRBV7-9	ASSFPGTSYEQY
-	TRBV29-1	SVEGLRDRVGNEQF
once	TRBV4-3	ASSQGLGQGGNQPQH
-	TRBV18	ASSGDRDTEAF
-	TRBV28	ASTHRGPNYGYT
-	TRBV7-9	ASSNWASGRAQNEQF
-	TRBV7-9	ASSYLQGPAVGYT
-	TRBV2	ASSLDRGYEQY
-	TRBV7-9	ASSLAGRFGEGNEKLF
-	TRBV5-1	ASSLVGGSNQPQH
-	TRBV4-2	ASSQERRDAYNEQF
-	TRBV6-1	ASSEAAGGQETQY
once	TRBV30	AWSATGTGNTIY
-	TRBV6-1	ASSEQGAGELF
-	TRBV29-1	SVETGSDTQY
-	TRBV4-1	ASSQEAGGQPQH
-	TRBV20-1	SANQGYEQY
-	TRBV4-3	ASSQDGRPPSTDTQY
-	TRBV5-1	ASSPGQNQPQH
-	TRBV6-5	ASSHDRGNSPLH
-	TRBV7-9	ASSLTVSMNTEAF
-	TRBV7-9	ASSHHQSGRYNEQF
-	TRBV7-8	ASSPDRGSTDTQY
-	TRBV6-6	ASSYNRNTEAF
-	TRBV13	ASSLLAGHEQY
-	TRBV9	ASRAGYTGELF
-	TRBV27	ASSLLAGGLTDTQY
-	TRBV27	ASSLTRLPYGYT